The present T cell receptor beta chain was sequenced within a study of neurological immune-mediated disorders. This clonotype has ten or more counts. Its matching antigen is unknown. Study-wide findings and caveats: Phylogenetic grouping assigned the repertoires of 18 of 34 multiple sclerosis patients to a single related-CDR3 cluster, which may represent a signature. Levels of TCR clonal expansion peaked in HTLV-1-associated myelopathy and reached their lowest in multiple sclerosis, under those of healthy controls.

Each CDR3 protein is one row after TCRdb ran MiXCR on the 5' RACE reads. In the table there are 50,000 or so distinct CDR3 sequences, about 3.5% of which are singletons. V trimming: 0 bases; J trimming: 5 bases; junction bases outside the gene matches: 9. Germline CDR1 MDHEN, CDR2 SYDVKM. This CDR3 spans 17 amino acids. This chain connects TRBV28 to TRBJ2-3, with 9 nucleotides matching TRBD2. Sequencing was done on a sample of PBMCs. The sequence derives from a man aged 25-45 years with multiple sclerosis. The CDR3 region is CASSLWSSGGGRDTQYF. CDR3 DNA sequence: TGTGCCAGCAGTTTATGGAGTAGCGGGGGAGGTCGAGATACGCAGTATTTT.